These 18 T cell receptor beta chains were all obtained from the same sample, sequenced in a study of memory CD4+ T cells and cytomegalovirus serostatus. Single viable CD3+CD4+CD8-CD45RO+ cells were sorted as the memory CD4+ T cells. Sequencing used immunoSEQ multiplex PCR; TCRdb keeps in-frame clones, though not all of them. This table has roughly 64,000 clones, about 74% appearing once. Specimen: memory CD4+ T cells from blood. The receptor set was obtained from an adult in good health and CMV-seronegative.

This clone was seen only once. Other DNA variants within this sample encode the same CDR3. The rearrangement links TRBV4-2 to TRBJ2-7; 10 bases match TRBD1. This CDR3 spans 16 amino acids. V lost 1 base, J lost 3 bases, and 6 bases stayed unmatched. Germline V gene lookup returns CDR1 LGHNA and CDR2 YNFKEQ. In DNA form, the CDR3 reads TGTGCCAGCAGCCAAGCTGCAGGACAGGGGGGCTACGAGCAGTACTTC. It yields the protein CASSQAAGQGGYEQYF.

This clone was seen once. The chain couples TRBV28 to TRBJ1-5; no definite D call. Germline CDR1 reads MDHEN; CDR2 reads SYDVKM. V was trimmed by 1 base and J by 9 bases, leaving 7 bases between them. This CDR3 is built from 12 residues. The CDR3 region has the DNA TGTGCCAGCAGTTTATTGGTCAGGCCCCAGCATTTT. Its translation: CASSLLVRPQHF.

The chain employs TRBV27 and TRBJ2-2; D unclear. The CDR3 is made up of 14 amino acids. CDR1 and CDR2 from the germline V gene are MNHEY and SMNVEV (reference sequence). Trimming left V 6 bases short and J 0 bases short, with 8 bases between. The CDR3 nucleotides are TGTGCCAGCAGGGAACCCACGAACACCGGGGAGCTGTTTTTT. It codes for CASREPTNTGELFF.

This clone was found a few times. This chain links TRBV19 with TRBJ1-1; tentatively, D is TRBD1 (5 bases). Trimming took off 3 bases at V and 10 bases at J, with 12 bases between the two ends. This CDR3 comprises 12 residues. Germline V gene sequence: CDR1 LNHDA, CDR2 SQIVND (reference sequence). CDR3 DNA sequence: TGTGCCAGTAGTATGATGGAGGGGAGAGCTTTCTTT. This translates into CASSMMEGRAFF.

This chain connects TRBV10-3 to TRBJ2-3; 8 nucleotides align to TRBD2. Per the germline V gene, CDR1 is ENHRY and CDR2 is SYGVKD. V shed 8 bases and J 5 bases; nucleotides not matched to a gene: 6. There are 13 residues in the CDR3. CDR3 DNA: TGTGCCATCGAGGCGGGAGGTCAAGATACGCAGTATTTT. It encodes CAIEAGGQDTQYF.

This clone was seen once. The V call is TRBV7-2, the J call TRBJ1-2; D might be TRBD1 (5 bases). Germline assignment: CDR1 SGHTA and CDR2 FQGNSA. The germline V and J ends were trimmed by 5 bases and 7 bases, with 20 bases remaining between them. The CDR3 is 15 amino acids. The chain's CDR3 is CASSPTGAQVGGYTF. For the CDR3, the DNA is TGTGCCAGCAGCCCCACCGGGGCACAAGTGGGTGGCTACACCTTC. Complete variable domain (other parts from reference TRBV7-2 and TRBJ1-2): GAGVSQSPSNKVTEKGKDVELRCDPISGHTALYWYRQSLGQGLEFLIYFQGNSAPDKSGLPSDRFSAERTGGSVSTLTIQRTQQEDSAVYLCASSPTGAQVGGYTFGSGTRLTVV.

CDR3 residues: CASRLARDSRVWDFSGANVLTF. CDR3 DNA: TGTGCAAGTCGCTTAGCGCGGGACAGTAGAGTTTGGGATTTCTCTGGGGCCAACGTCCTGACTTTC. This chain links TRBV12-2 with TRBJ2-6; the table names TRBD1, a call not compared with the DNA. TRBV12-2 is annotated as a pseudogene. The CDR3 is made up of 22 amino acids.

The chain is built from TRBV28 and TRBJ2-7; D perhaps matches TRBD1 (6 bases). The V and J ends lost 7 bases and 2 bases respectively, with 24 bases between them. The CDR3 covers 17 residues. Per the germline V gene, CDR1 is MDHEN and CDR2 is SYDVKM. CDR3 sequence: CASTSSLGAGATYEQYF. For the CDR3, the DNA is TGTGCCAGCACATCCAGCTTGGGGGCAGGCGCGACCTACGAGCAGTACTTC.

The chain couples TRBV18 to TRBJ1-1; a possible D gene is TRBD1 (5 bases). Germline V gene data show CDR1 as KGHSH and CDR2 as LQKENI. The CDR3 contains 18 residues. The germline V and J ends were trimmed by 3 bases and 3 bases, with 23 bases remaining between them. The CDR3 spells CASSPRRIGARSDTEAFF. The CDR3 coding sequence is TGTGCCAGCTCACCGCGAAGAATCGGGGCGCGGTCCGACACTGAAGCTTTCTTT.

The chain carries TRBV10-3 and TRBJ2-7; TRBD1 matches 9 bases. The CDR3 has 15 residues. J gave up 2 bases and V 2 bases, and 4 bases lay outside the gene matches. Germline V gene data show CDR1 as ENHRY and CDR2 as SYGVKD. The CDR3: CAISERGTGTYEQYF. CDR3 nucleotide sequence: TGTGCCATCAGTGAGAGGGGGACAGGGACCTACGAGCAGTACTTC.

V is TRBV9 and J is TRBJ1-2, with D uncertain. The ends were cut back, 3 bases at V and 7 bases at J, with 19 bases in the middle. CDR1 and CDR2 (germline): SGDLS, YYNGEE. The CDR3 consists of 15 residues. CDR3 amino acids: CASSAEVGVLSGYTF. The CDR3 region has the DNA TGTGCCAGCAGCGCGGAAGTAGGCGTCCTGAGTGGCTACACCTTC.

Here the CDR3 reads CASSLGTSGANEQFF. CDR3 bases: TGTGCCAGCAGCTTGGGGACTAGCGGCGCCAATGAGCAGTTCTTC. The chain recombines TRBV5-4 with TRBJ2-1, with 10 bases aligning to TRBD2. Germline CDR1 SGHNT, CDR2 YYREEE (reference sequence). The CDR3 spans 15 residues. V lost 0 bases to trimming and J lost 6 bases; unmatched junction nucleotides: 3.

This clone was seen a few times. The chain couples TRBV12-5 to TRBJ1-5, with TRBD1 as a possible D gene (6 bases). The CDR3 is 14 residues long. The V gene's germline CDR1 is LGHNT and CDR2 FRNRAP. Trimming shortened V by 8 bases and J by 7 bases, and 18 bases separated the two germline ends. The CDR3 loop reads CASLPGGPEQPQHF. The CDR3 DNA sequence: TGTGCTAGTCTTCCCGGGGGGCCTGAACAGCCCCAGCATTTT. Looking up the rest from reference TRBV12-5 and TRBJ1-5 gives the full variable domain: DARVTQTPRHKVTEMGQEVTMRCQPILGHNTVFWYRQTMMQGLELLAYFRNRAPLDDSGMPKDRFSAEMPDATLATLKIQPSEPRDSAVYFCASLPGGPEQPQHFGDGTRLSIL.

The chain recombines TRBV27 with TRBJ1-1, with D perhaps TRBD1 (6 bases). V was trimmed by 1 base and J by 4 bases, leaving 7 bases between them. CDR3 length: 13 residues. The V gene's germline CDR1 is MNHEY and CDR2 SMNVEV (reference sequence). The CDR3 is CASSLFRGTEAFF. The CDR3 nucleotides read TGTGCCAGCAGTTTATTCAGGGGCACTGAAGCTTTCTTT.

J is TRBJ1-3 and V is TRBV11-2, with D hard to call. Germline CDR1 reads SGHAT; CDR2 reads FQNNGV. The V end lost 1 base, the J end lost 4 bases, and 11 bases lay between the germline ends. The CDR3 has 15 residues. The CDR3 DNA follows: TGTGCCAGCAGCTTAGGTGGCAGTACAGGAAACACCATATATTTT. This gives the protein CASSLGGSTGNTIYF.

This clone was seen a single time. The CDR3 nucleotides read TGTGCCAGCAGCCCAAGGGGTAAGGGCCCCGCCGGCAGGAATGAGCAGTTCTTC. It specifies CASSPRGKGPAGRNEQFF. The chain employs TRBV7-6 and TRBJ2-1, with D possibly TRBD1 on 5 matching bases. CDR3 size: 18 residues. The V end was cut by 5 bases, the J end by 7 bases, with 27 bases between. Germline CDR1 SGHVS, CDR2 FNYEAQ.

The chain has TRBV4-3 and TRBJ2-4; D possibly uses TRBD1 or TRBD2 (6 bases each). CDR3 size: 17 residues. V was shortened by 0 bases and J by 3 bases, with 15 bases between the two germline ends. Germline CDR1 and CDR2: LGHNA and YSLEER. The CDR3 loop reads CASSQDLPGGLKNIQYF. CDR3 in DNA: TGCGCCAGCAGCCAAGATTTGCCCGGGGGCCTCAAAAACATTCAGTACTTC.

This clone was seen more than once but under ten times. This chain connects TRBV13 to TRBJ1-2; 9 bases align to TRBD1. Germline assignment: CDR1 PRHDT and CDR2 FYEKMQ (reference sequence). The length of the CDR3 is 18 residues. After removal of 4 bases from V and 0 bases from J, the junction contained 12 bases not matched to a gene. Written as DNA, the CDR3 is TGTGCCAGCAGCTGGGCCCCGGGACAGGGATATTCTAACTATGGCTACACCTTC. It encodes CASSWAPGQGYSNYGYTF.